This T cell receptor (beta chain) was profiled in a study of Ad26.COV2.S vaccination and SARS-CoV-2 variants. About the study: Of the COV1001 trial arms, the Ad26.COV2.S arm included the donor.

Produced via immunoSEQ multiplex PCR; TCRdb's table is partial and in-frame only. The sample holds about 260,000 clones, around 88% seen once. Treatment specified: some 20 received Ad26.COV2.S at low or high dose, single or two shots; roughly 5 received placebo; per-sample allocation not given. Repertoires come from day 63 after the first vaccine or placebo injection. The CDR3 covers 14 residues. From germline, CDR1 is LGHDT and CDR2 YNNKEL (reference sequence). Trimming pared 3 bases from V and 5 bases from J, leaving 11 bases between. This sequence joins TRBV3-1 (or the pseudogene TRBV3-2) and TRBJ1-5; D not resolved. This TCR came from a person aged 18-65 years who received the Ad26.COV2.S COVID-19 vaccine or a placebo. Source: peripheral blood, taken in a trial of Ad26.COV2.S vaccine versus placebo. CDR3 DNA sequence: TGTGCCAGCAGCCACAATGACATCGATCAGCCCCAGCATTTT. Translated: CASSHNDIDQPQHF.